What follows describes a single TCR beta chain. The antigen remains undetermined. Data came from immunoSEQ multiplex PCR; TCRdb stores just in-frame clones and leaves some out. In the table there are about 140,000 clones, about 93% of which are singletons. This record comes from a study of CD4+ T cells in melanoma. The study, taken as a whole, reports: A reported correlation linked neoantigen-specific CD4+ T cells to CD8+, macrophage and B cell function. Neoantigen-specific CD4+ T cells in melanoma reportedly had diverse differentiation states.

The sequence came from a human donor with melanoma.

CDR3 in DNA: TGCGCCAGCAGCCTGGGACCCGACTCCTACAATGAGCAGTTCTTC. This translates into CASSLGPDSYNEQFF. This chain uses TRBV5-1 with TRBJ2-1, with D perhaps given as TRBD1 or TRBD2 (5 bases each). Germline V gives CDR1 SGHRS, CDR2 YFSETQ. The CDR3 sequence is 15 residues long. V was shortened by 4 bases and J by 0 bases, with 11 bases between the two germline ends.